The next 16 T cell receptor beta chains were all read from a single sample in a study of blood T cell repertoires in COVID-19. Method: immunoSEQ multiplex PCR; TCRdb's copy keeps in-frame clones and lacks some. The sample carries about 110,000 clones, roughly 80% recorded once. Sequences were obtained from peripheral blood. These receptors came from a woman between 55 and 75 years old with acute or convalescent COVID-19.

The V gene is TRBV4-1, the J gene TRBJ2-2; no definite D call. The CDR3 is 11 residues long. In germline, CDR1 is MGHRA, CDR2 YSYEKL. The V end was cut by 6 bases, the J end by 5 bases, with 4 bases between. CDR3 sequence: CASRRTGELFF. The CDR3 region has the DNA TGCGCCAGCAGGAGGACCGGGGAGCTGTTTTTT.

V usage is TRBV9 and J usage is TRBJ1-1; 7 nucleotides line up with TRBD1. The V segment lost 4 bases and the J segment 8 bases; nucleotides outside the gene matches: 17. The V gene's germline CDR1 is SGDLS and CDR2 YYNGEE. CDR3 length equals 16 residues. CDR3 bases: TGTGCCAGCAGCATGTGGGTAGGAGGGGGCGCGACCGAAGCTTTCTTT. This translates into CASSMWVGGGATEAFF.

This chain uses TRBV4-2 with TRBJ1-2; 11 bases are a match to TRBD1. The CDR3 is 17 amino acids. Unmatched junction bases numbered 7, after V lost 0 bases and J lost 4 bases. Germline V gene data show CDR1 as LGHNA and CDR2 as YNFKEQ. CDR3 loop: CASSQDWTGGSGYGYTF. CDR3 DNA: TGTGCCAGCAGCCAAGATTGGACAGGGGGCTCAGGCTATGGCTACACCTTC.

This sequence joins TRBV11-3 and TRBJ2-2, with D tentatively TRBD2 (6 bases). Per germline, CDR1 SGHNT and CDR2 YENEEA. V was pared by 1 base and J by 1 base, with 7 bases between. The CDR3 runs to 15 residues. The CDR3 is CASSLAGENTGELFF. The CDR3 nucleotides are TGTGCCAGCAGCTTAGCGGGGGAGAACACCGGGGAGCTGTTTTTT. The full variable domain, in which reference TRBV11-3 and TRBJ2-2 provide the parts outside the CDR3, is EAGVVQSPRYKIIEKKQPVAFWCNPISGHNTLYWYLQNLGQGPELLIRYENEEAVDDSQLPKDRFSAERLKGVDSTLKIQPAELGDSAVYLCASSLAGENTGELFFGEGSRLTVL.

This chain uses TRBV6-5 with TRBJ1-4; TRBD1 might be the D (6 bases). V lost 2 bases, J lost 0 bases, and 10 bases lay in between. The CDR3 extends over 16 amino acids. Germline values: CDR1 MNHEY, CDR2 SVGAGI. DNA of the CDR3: TGTGCCAGCAGTTACACCGCAGGGGCAACTAATGAAAAACTGTTTTTT. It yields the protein CASSYTAGATNEKLFF.

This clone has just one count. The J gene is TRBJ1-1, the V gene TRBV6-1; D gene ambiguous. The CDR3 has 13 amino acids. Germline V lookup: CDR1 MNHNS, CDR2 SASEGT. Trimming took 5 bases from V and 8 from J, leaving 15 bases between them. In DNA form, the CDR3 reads TGTGCCAGCAGTTCAGTGTCCCCTCCAGAAGCTTTCTTT. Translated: CASSSVSPPEAFF.

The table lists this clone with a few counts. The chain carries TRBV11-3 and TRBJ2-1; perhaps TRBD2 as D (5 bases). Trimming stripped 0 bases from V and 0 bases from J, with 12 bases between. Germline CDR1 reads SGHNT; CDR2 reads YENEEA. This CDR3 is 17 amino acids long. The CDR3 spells CASSLDRLGSSYNEQFF. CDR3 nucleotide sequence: TGTGCCAGCAGCTTAGATAGGTTAGGGAGCTCCTACAATGAGCAGTTCTTC.

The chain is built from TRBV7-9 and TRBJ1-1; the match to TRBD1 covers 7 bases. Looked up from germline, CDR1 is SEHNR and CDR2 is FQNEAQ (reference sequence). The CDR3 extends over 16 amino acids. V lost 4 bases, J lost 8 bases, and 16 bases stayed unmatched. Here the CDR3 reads CASSYVTRGQILEAFF. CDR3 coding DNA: TGTGCCAGCAGCTACGTAACTCGGGGACAGATTCTGGAAGCTTTCTTT.

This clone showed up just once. CDR3 loop: CASSFSAPGADTQYF. The CDR3 nucleotides read TGCGCCAGCAGCTTCTCGGCGCCGGGAGCAGATACGCAGTATTTT. The chain is built from TRBV5-1 and TRBJ2-3; the D gene is possibly TRBD2 (6 bases). The CDR3 is 15 residues long. Germline CDR1 and CDR2: SGHRS and YFSETQ. V dropped 2 bases and J dropped 4 bases, with 14 bases sitting between them.

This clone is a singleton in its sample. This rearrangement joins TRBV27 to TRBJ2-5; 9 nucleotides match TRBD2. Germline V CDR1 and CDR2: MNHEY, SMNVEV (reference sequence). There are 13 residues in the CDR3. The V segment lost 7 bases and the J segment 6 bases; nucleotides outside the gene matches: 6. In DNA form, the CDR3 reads TGTGCCAGCAAGGGACTAGCCGGGAAGACCCAGTACTTC. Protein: CASKGLAGKTQYF.

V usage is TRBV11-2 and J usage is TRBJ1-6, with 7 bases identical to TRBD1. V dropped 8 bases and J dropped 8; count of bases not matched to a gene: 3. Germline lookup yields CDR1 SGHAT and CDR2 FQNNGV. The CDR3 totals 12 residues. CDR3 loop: CASGQVDSPLHF. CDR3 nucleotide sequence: TGTGCCAGCGGACAGGTGGATTCACCCCTCCACTTT.

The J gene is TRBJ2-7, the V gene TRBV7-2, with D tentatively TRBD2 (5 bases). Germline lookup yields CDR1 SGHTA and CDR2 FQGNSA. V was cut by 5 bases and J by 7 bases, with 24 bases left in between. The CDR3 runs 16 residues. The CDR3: CASSVSPFRTQEEQYF. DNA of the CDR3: TGTGCCAGCAGCGTATCCCCATTTCGGACTCAGGAGGAGCAGTACTTC. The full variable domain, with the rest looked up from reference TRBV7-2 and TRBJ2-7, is GAGVSQSPSNKVTEKGKDVELRCDPISGHTALYWYRQSLGQGLEFLIYFQGNSAPDKSGLPSDRFSAERTGGSVSTLTIQRTQQEDSAVYLCASSVSPFRTQEEQYFGPGTRLTVT.

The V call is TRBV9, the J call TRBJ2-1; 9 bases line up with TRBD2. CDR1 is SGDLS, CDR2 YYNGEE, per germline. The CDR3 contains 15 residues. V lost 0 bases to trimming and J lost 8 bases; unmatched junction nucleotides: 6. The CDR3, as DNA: TGTGCCAGCAGCGTAGATCTAGCGGGAATGTATGAGCAGTTCTTC. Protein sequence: CASSVDLAGMYEQFF.

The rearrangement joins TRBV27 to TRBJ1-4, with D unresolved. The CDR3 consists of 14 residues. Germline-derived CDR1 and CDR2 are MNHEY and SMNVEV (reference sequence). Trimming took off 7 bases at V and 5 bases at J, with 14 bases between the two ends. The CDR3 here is CASKPGKSNEKLFF. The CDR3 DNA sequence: TGTGCCAGCAAGCCGGGAAAGAGCAATGAAAAACTGTTTTTT.

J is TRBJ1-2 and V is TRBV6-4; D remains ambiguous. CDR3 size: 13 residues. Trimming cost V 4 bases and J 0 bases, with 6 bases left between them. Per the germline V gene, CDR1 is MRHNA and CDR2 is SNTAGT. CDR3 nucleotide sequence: TGTGCCAGCAGTGTAGAGCCTAACTATGGCTACACCTTC. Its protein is CASSVEPNYGYTF.

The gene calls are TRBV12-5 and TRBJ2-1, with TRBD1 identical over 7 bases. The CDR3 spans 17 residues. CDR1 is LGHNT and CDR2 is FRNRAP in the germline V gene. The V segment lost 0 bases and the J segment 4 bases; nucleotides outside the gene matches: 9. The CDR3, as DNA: TGTGCTAGTGGTTTGGTACTGGGACAGAGGCGTTACAATGAGCAGTTCTTC. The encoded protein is CASGLVLGQRRYNEQFF.